This TCR beta chain was sequenced during a study of tumor-infiltrating lymphocytes in primary liver carcinoma. Overall study: Primary liver carcinoma, confirmed by histopathology, was surgically resected. Study-level results: Compared with blood, tumor repertoires held significantly more in their top 250 clones.

It was unsorted whole blood that yielded blood RNA, and germline DNA was also extracted. Infection with HBV was chronic in patients; they were treatment-naive. The researchers produced TCR beta cDNA from approximately 540 ng total RNA with a constant-region primer. A slightly modified ARM-PCR protocol with three nested multiplex PCR rounds produced these TCR beta libraries. MiXCR was run by TCRdb on the multiplex PCR reads, yielding one entry per CDR3 protein. The sample has almost 200,000 distinct CDR3 sequences; roughly two thirds are singletons. In the case of this clonotype: Its antigen is undetermined.

The sample taken for sequencing was peripheral blood. This clonotype originated in a woman aged 60-75 years with primary liver carcinoma and hepatitis B virus infection.

The DNA for the CDR3 is TGTGCCAGCAGCTTAGGGACAGCGATCGCTCAGCCCCAGCATTTT. Protein sequence: CASSLGTAIAQPQHF. The rearrangement joins TRBV7-9 to TRBJ1-5, with D possibly being TRBD1 (6 bases). There are 15 residues in the CDR3. Trimming removed 1 base from V and 6 bases from J, with 13 bases in between. CDR1 SEHNR and CDR2 FQNEAQ come from the germline V gene (reference sequence). The entire variable domain, with the rest obtained from reference TRBV7-9 and TRBJ1-5, is as follows: DTGVSQNPRHKITKRGQNVTFRCDPISEHNRLYWYRQTLGQGPEFLTYFQNEAQLEKSRLLSDRFSAERPKGSFSTLEIQRTEQGDSAMYLCASSLGTAIAQPQHFGDGTRLSIL.